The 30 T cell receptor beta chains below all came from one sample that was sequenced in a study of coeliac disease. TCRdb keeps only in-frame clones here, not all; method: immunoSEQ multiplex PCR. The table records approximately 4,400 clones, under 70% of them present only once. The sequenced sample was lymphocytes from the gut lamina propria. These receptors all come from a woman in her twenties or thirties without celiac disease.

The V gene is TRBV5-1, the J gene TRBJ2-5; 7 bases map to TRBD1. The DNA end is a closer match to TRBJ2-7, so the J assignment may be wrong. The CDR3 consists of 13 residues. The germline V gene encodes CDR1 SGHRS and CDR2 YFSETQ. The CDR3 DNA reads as TGCGCCAGCAGCTCCGGACAGGTCTACGAGCAGTACTTC. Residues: CASSSGQVYEQYF.

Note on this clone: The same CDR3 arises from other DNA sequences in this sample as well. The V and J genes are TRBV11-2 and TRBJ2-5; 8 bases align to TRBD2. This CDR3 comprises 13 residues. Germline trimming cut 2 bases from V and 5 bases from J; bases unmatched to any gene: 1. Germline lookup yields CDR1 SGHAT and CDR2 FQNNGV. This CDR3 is CASSLSSGETQYF. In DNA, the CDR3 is TGTGCCAGCAGCTTATCTAGCGGGGAGACCCAGTACTTC.

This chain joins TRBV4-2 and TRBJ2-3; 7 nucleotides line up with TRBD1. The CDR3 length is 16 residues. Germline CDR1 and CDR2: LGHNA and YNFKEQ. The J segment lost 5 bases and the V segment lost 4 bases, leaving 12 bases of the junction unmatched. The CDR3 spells CASSPLIRGQGDTQYF. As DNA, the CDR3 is TGTGCCAGCAGCCCCCTCATAAGGGGGCAGGGAGATACGCAGTATTTT.

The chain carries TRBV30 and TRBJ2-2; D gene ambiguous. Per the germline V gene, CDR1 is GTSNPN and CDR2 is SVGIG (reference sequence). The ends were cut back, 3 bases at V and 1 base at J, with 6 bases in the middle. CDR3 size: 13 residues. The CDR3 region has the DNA TGTGCCTGGAGCGCAGGGAACACCGGGGAGCTGTTTTTT. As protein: CAWSAGNTGELFF.

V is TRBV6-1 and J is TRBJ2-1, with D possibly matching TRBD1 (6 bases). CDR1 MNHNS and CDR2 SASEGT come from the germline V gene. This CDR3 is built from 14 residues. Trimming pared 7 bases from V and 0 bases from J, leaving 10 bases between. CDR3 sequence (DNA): TGTGCCAGCACCCTGACAGGCTCCTACAATGAGCAGTTCTTC. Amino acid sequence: CASTLTGSYNEQFF.

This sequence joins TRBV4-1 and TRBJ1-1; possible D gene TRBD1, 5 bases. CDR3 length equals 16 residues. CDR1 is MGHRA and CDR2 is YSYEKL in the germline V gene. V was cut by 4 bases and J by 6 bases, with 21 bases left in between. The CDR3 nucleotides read TGCGCCAGCAGCCCCCGGGCGGGGGACCAGCGCGCTGAAGCTTTCTTT. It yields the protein CASSPRAGDQRAEAFF.

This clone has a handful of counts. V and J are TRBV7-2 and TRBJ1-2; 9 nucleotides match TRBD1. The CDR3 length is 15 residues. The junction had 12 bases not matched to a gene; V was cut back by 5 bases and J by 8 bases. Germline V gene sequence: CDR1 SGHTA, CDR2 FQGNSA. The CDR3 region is CASSPRDRELSGYTF. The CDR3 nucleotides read TGTGCCAGCAGCCCTCGGGACAGGGAGTTGTCGGGCTACACCTTC.

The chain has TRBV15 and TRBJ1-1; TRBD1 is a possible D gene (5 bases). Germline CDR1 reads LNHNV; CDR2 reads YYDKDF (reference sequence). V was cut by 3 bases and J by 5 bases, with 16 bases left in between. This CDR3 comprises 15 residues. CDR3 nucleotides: TGTGCCACCAGCAGGCCCCAGGGTTTGGAGACTGAAGCTTTCTTT. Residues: CATSRPQGLETEAFF.

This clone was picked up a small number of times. The CDR3 nucleotides are TGTGCCAGTAGTATCGGGGGGTATAGCAATCAGCCCCAGCATTTT. Translating gives CASSIGGYSNQPQHF. The chain recombines TRBV19 with TRBJ1-5, with D possibly matching TRBD1 (5 bases). Per germline, CDR1 LNHDA and CDR2 SQIVND (reference sequence). V gave up 3 bases and J gave up 0 bases, with 9 bases separating them. The CDR3 extends over 15 amino acids.

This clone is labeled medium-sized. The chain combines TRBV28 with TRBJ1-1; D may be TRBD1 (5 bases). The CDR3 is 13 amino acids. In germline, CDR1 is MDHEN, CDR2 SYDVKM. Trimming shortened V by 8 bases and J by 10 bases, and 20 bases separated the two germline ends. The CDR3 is CASLDFRAQGAFF. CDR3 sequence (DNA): TGTGCCAGCCTCGACTTCAGGGCCCAGGGAGCTTTCTTT.

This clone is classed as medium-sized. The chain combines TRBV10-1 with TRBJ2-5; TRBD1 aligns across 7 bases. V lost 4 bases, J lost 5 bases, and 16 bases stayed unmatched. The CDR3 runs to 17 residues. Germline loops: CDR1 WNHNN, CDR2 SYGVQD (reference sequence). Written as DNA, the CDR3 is TGCGCCAGCAGTGCCGGACAGGCCGGGACCTTGGGGGAGACCCAGTACTTC. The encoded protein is CASSAGQAGTLGETQYF.

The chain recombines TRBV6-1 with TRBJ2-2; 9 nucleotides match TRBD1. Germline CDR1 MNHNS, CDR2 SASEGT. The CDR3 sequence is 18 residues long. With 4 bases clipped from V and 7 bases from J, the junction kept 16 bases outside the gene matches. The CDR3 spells CASSADGQGFARGGELFF. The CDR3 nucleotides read TGTGCCAGCAGTGCCGACGGACAGGGGTTTGCGCGAGGCGGGGAGCTGTTTTTT.

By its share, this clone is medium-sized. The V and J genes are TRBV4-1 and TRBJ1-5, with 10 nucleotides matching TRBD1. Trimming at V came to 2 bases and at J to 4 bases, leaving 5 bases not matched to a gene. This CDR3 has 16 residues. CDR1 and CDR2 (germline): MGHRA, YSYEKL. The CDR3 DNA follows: TGCGCCAGCAGCCAACCGGGACAGGGGAGGAATCAGCCCCAGCATTTT. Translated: CASSQPGQGRNQPQHF.

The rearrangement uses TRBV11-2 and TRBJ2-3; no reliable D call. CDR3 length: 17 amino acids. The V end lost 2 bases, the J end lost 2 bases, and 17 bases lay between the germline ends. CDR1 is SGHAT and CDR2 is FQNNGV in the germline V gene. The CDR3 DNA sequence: TGTGCCAGCAGCTTACGTGTCGAGGCGGAGCCCACAGATACGCAGTATTTT. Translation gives CASSLRVEAEPTDTQYF.

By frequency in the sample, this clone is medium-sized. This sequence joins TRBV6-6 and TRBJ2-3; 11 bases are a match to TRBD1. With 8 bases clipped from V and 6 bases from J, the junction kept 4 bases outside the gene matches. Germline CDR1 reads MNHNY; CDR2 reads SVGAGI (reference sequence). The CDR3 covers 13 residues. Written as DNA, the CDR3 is TGTGCCAGCCAGGACAGGGGGCCTGATACGCAGTATTTT. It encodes CASQDRGPDTQYF.

This chain's CDR3 is CASSLGGLGQETQYF. Written as DNA, the CDR3 is TGTGCCAGCAGCTTGGGGGGGCTGGGCCAAGAGACCCAGTACTTC. The J gene is TRBJ2-5, the V gene TRBV5-5; D is possibly TRBD1 (6 bases). Trimming shortened V by 0 bases and J by 1 base, and 10 bases separated the two germline ends. CDR1 SGHKS and CDR2 YYEKEE come from the germline V gene (reference sequence). The CDR3 sequence is 15 residues long.

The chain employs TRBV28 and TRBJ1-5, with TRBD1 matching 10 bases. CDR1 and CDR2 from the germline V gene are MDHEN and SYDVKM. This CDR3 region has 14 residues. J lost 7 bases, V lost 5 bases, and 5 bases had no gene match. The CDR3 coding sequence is TGTGCCAGCAGTCCGCTGGACAGGGGGCAGCCCCAGCATTTT. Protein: CASSPLDRGQPQHF.

The CDR3 loop is CASHPGQYTGELFF. CDR3 in DNA: TGCGCCAGCCATCCGGGACAGTACACCGGGGAGCTGTTTTTT. The chain couples TRBV5-1 to TRBJ2-2; TRBD1 matches at 7 bases. The CDR3 spans 14 residues. V was pared by 7 bases and J by 3 bases, with 6 bases of the junction left unmatched. CDR1 is SGHRS and CDR2 is YFSETQ in the germline V gene.

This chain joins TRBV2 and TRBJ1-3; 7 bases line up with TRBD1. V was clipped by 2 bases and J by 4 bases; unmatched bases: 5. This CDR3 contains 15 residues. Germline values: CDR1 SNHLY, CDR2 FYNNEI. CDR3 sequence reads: CASSEFQGGGNTIYF. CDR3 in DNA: TGTGCCAGCAGTGAATTTCAGGGGGGCGGAAACACCATATATTTT.

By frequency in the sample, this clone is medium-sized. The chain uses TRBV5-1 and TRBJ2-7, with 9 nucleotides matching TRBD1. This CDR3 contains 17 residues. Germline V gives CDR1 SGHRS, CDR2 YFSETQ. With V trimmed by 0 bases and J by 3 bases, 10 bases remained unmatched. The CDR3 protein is CASSLGAGTGFNYEQYF. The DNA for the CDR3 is TGCGCCAGCAGCTTGGGCGCCGGGACAGGGTTTAACTACGAGCAGTACTTC. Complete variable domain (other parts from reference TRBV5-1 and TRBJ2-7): KAGVTQTPRYLIKTRGQQVTLSCSPISGHRSVSWYQQTPGQGLQFLFEYFSETQRNKGNFPGRFSGRQFSNSRSEMNVSTLELGDSALYLCASSLGAGTGFNYEQYFGPGTRLTVT.

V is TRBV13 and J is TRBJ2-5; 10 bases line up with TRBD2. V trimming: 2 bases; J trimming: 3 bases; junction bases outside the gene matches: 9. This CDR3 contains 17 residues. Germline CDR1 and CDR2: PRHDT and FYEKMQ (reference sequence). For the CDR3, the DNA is TGTGCCAGCAGCTTATCGCCGAGCGGGGGGGCCGAAGAGACCCAGTACTTC. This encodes CASSLSPSGGAEETQYF.

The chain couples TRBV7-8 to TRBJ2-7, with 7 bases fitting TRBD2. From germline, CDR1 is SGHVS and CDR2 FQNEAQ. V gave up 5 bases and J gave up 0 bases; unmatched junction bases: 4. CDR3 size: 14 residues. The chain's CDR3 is CASSQPSGSYEQYF. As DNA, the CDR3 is TGTGCCAGCAGCCAACCTAGCGGCTCCTACGAGCAGTACTTC. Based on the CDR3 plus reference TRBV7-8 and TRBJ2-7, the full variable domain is GAGVSQSPRYKVAKRGQDVALRCDPISGHVSLFWYQQALGQGPEFLTYFQNEAQLDKSGLPSDRFFAERPEGSVSTLKIQRTQQEDSAVYLCASSQPSGSYEQYFGPGTRLTVT.

The DNA of the CDR3 is TGTGCCAGCAGGACAGGGGGCGCCGGGTCACCCCTCCACTTT. This encodes CASRTGGAGSPLHF. The gene calls are TRBV5-5 and TRBJ1-6; 10 nucleotides align to TRBD1. Trimming removed 5 bases from V and 10 bases from J; junction bases left unmatched: 6. Germline loops: CDR1 SGHKS, CDR2 YYEKEE (reference sequence). The CDR3 loop spans 14 amino acids.

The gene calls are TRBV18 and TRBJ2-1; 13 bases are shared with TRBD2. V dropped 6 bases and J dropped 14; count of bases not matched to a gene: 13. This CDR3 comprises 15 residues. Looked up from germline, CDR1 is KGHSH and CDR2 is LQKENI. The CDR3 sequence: CASSPTSGGPPSKFF. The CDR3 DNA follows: TGTGCCAGCTCCCCGACTAGCGGGGGGCCCCCAAGTAAGTTCTTC.

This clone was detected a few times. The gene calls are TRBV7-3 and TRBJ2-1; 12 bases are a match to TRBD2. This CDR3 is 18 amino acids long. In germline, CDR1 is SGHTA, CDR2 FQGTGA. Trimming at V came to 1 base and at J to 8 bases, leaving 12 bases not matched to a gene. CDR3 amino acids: CASSLMTGLAGGRHEQFF. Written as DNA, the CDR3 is TGTGCCAGCAGCTTAATGACAGGTCTAGCGGGGGGGCGGCATGAGCAGTTCTTC.

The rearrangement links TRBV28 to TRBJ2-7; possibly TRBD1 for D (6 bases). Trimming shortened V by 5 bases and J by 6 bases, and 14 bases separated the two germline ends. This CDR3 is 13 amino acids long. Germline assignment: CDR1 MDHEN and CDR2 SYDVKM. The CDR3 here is CASSLQGGLEQYF. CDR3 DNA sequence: TGTGCCAGCAGTCTACAGGGTGGGCTCGAGCAGTACTTC.

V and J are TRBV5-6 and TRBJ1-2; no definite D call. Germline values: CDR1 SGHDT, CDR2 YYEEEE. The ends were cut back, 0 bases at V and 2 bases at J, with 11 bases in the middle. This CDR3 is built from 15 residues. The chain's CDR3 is CASSLVVAGNYGYTF. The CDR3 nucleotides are TGTGCCAGCAGCTTGGTGGTTGCGGGGAACTATGGCTACACCTTC.

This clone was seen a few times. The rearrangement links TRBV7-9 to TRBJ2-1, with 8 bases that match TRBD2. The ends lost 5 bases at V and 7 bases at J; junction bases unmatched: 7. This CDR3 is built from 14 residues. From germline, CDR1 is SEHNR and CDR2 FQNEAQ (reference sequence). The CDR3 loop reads CASSISGEMNEQFF. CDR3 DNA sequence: TGTGCCAGCAGCATTAGCGGGGAGATGAATGAGCAGTTCTTC.

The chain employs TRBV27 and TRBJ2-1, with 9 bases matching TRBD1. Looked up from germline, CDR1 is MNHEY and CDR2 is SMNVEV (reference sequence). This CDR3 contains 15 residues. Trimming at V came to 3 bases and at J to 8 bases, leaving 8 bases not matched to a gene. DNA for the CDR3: TGTGCCAGCAGTTTTTCGGACAGGGGCGGGGATGAGCAGTTCTTC. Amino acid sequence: CASSFSDRGGDEQFF.

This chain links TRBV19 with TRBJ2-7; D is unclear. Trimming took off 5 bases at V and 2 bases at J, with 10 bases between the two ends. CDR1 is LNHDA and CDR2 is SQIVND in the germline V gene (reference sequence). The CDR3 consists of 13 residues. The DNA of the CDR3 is TGTGCCAGTAGTCTAGGAGAAACCTACGAGCAGTACTTC. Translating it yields CASSLGETYEQYF.